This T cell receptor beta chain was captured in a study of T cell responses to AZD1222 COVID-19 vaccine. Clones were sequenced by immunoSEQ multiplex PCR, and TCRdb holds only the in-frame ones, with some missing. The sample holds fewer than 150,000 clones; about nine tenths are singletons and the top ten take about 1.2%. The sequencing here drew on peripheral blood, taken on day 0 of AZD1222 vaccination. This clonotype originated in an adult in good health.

The CDR3 DNA follows: TGTGCCAGTAGTCTGGGGACATTAGGTGTTGCTTTCTTT. Residues: CASSLGTLGVAFF. V is TRBV19 and J is TRBJ1-1, with TRBD1 as a possible D gene (6 bases). The V end was cut by 5 bases, the J end by 11 bases, with 18 bases between. Per germline, CDR1 LNHDA and CDR2 SQIVND (reference sequence). The CDR3 runs to 13 residues.